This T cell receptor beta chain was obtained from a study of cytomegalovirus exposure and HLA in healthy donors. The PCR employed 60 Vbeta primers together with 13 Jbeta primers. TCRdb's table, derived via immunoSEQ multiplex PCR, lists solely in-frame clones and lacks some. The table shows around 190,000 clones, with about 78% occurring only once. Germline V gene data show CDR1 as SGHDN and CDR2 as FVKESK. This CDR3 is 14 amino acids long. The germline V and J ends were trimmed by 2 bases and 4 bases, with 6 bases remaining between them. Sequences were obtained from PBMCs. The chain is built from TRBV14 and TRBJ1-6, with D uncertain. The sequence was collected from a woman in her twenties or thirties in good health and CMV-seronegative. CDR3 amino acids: CASSQYPYNSPLHF. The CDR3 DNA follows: TGTGCCAGCAGCCAATATCCGTATAATTCACCCCTCCACTTT.